A selection of T cell receptor beta chains follows, all from one sample in a study of T cells after posttransplantation cyclophosphamide. Some clones are missing from TCRdb's copy, which holds only in-frame ones; the method was immunoSEQ multiplex PCR. Seen here are about 20,000 clones, about 90% observed once, and the top ten hold approximately 8%. The sequencing used PBMCs, collected after an allogeneic stem cell transplant with a calcineurin inhibitor and methotrexate. These receptors originate from a female patient aged 50 to 65 who received an allogeneic stem cell transplant from an unrelated donor, was CMV-positive, and had chronic GVHD only. Some of the T cells may derive from the graft donor. CDR3s include the opening cysteine and the closing phenylalanine or tryptophan. The D gene is left open where the match is weak. Only part of the rows carry a size: once, few, many, or a class if the clone is expanded.

TRBD2	TRBJ2-7	-	TRBV28	TGTGCCAGCAGTTTACGCGGGAGGGCCGCCTACGAGCAGTACTTC	CASSLRGRAAYEQYF
-	TRBJ1-5	-	TRBV4-1	TGCGCCAGCAGCCAGCTCCCGGGATCTCCCCAGCCCCAGCATTTT	CASSQLPGSPQPQHF
-	TRBJ1-5	-	TRBV27	TGTGCCAGCAGTTCGCAGGGAGGGCAGGGAAATCAGCCCCAGCATTTT	CASSSQGGQGNQPQHF
TRBD1	TRBJ1-1	once	TRBV29-1	TGCAGCGTCACGGACAGGTGGAACACTGAAGCTTTCTTT	CSVTDRWNTEAFF
TRBD2	TRBJ2-7	-	TRBV5-8	TGTGCCAGCACCTTAGCGGGAGCCTACGAGCAGTACTTC	CASTLAGAYEQYF
-	TRBJ2-1	-	TRBV7-3	TGTGCCAGCAGCTTAACGATAAGCGGTGGCTACAATGAGCAGTTCTTC	CASSLTISGGYNEQFF
-	TRBJ1-2	-	TRBV6-1	TGTGCCAGCAGTGAATCGGGGAATGAGGGCTACACCTTC	CASSESGNEGYTF
TRBD1	TRBJ2-5	once	TRBV27	TGTGCCAGCAGTCCCCAAACAGGGGGCACAGAGACCCAGTACTTC	CASSPQTGGTETQYF
-	TRBJ2-1	-	TRBV28	TGTGCCAGCAGTCTCCGGAATGAGCAGTTCTTC	CASSLRNEQFF
-	TRBJ2-1	-	TRBV11-3	TGTGCCAGCAGCTTAGGGGAGATCGGCTACAATGAGCAGTTCTTC	CASSLGEIGYNEQFF
-	TRBJ1-1	-	TRBV2	TGTGCCAGCAGTGAGTATCGGACACAGAACACTGAAGCTTTCTTT	CASSEYRTQNTEAFF
TRBD1	TRBJ2-5	-	TRBV27	TGTGCCAGACCCCCCGGGACAGATCAGTACCAAGAGACCCAGTACTTC	CARPPGTDQYQETQYF
-	TRBJ2-1	-	TRBV6-5	TGTGCCAGCAGTTCCTTCAATGAGCAGTTCTTC	CASSSFNEQFF
TRBD2	TRBJ2-2	-	TRBV7-3	TGTGCCAGCAGCCGGACTAGAGGGAAAACCGGGGAGCTGTTTTTT	CASSRTRGKTGELFF
-	TRBJ2-7	-	TRBV7-9	TGTGCCAGCAGCTTAGCTCTAGCTGTGGATTGGTACTTC	CASSLALAVDWYF
TRBD1	TRBJ1-1	-	TRBV11-1	TGTGCCAGCGGTCATACAGGGGGCACTGAAGCTTTCTTT	CASGHTGGTEAFF
-	TRBJ2-7	-	TRBV30	TGTGCCTGGAGTGTATATGTGTACGAGCAGTACTTC	CAWSVYVYEQYF
-	TRBJ2-3	-	TRBV6-4	TGTGCCAGCAGTCGGGGGAGCACAGATACGCAGTATTTT	CASSRGSTDTQYF
TRBD1	TRBJ2-7	once	TRBV7-8	TGTGCCAGCAGCTTAGGGACAGGGGTTGATGCCTACGAGCAGTACTTC	CASSLGTGVDAYEQYF
-	TRBJ1-3	-	TRBV4-1	TGCGCCAGCAGCCAAGGGCGGACTGGAAACACCATATATTTT	CASSQGRTGNTIYF
-	TRBJ2-3	-	TRBV28	TGTGCCACCATCAGCGGAGCCACAGATACGCAGTATTTT	CATISGATDTQYF
TRBD1	TRBJ1-1	-	TRBV5-5	TGTGCCAGCAGCCTCACAGGGGGAAACACTGAAGCTTTCTTT	CASSLTGGNTEAFF
TRBD2	TRBJ2-1	-	TRBV18	TGTGCCAGCTCCCGTCAACAACTGGCGGGAGGCCCAAACTACAATGAGCAGTTCTTC	CASSRQQLAGGPNYNEQFF
-	TRBJ1-1	once	TRBV5-1	TGCGCCAGCAGCTATTCAGGGCTTGAAGCTTTCTTT	CASSYSGLEAFF
-	TRBJ2-4	-	TRBV14	TGTGCCAGCAGCCAAGATATAAACATTCAGTACTTC	CASSQDINIQYF
TRBD2	TRBJ2-5	-	TRBV7-6	TGTGCCAGCACCGACGTAGCGGGAGAGTGGGAGACCCAGTACTTC	CASTDVAGEWETQYF
-	TRBJ1-3	-	TRBV5-1	TGCGCCAGCAGCTTGGGGGCTCCCGGCTCTGGAAACACCATATATTTT	CASSLGAPGSGNTIYF
-	TRBJ2-1	-	TRBV6-4	TGTGCCAGCAGTGACCACCGAACCAGCTCCTACAATGAGCAGTTCTTC	CASSDHRTSSYNEQFF
-	TRBJ2-1	-	TRBV5-1	TGCGCCAGCAGCTTAATGCCGGGTTCCTACAATGAGCAGTTCTTC	CASSLMPGSYNEQFF
TRBD1	TRBJ1-1	-	TRBV5-1	TGCGCCAGCAGCCAAACCGGGACAGGGGTAACTGAAGCTTTCTTT	CASSQTGTGVTEAFF
-	TRBJ1-2	-	TRBV7-2	TGTGCCAGCAGCTCCGGACAGTTAAGAGACTATGGCTACACCTTC	CASSSGQLRDYGYTF
-	TRBJ2-5	once	TRBV5-1	TGCGCCAGCAGCTTGGGAAGGCCCACTAACCAAGAGACCCAGTACTTC	CASSLGRPTNQETQYF
-	TRBJ1-4	-	TRBV6-5	TGTGCCAGCAGCTCGGTAGGGGGATCTAATGAAAAACTGTTTTTT	CASSSVGGSNEKLFF
TRBD2	TRBJ2-7	-	TRBV7-2	TGTGCCAGCAGCTTCCGGCGGGGCGGGAGCGGTAGCTACGAGCAGTACTTC	CASSFRRGGSGSYEQYF
TRBD1	TRBJ2-2	-	TRBV7-3	TGTGCCAGCAGCCCACAAGGGGGCGCCGACCCCACCGGGGAGCTGTTTTTT	CASSPQGGADPTGELFF
TRBD2	TRBJ2-3	-	TRBV15	TGTGCCACCAGCAGAGTACTAGCGGGGGGCACAGATACGCAGTATTTT	CATSRVLAGGTDTQYF
-	TRBJ2-7	-	TRBV7-6	TGTGCCAGCAGCCCGAGGCTGGGGGACTACGAGCAGTACTTC	CASSPRLGDYEQYF
TRBD2	TRBJ2-5	-	TRBV9	TGTGCCAGCAGCGTAGATCCGGCGGGAGCAGAAGAGACCCAGTACTTC	CASSVDPAGAEETQYF
TRBD1	TRBJ2-7	-	TRBV5-4	TGTGCCAGCAGCTTCGGACAGGTGGATACACAGTACTTT	CASSFGQVDTQYF
-	TRBJ2-2	-	TRBV7-3	TGTGCCAGCAGCTTAGCGCCAGGCACCGGGGAGCTGTTTTTT	CASSLAPGTGELFF
-	TRBJ2-7	few	TRBV19	TGTGCCAGTAGTATAGCCTACAGCTCCTACGAGCAGTACTTC	CASSIAYSSYEQYF
TRBD1	TRBJ1-5	-	TRBV2	TGTGCCAGCAGTAAGGACAGGGGGCATAACAATCAGCCCCAGCATTTT	CASSKDRGHNNQPQHF
TRBD1	TRBJ2-1	-	TRBV5-4	TGTGCCAGCAGCCCCCGGGTAGGGGGCCATGAGCAGTTCTTC	CASSPRVGGHEQFF
TRBD2	TRBJ2-1	once	TRBV9	TGTGCCAGCAGCGTCACTAGCGTGACCTACAATGAGCAGTTCTTC	CASSVTSVTYNEQFF
-	TRBJ2-1	-	TRBV6-6	TGTGCCAGCAGTTACCCCGGGACACAAGATAATGAGCAGTTCTTC	CASSYPGTQDNEQFF
-	TRBJ1-5	once	TRBV18	TGTGCCAGCTCACCGGGTGGGGGAGCGGGTCAGCCCCAGCATTTT	CASSPGGGAGQPQHF
TRBD2	TRBJ2-7	-	TRBV28	TGTGCCAGCAGGGGACTAGCGGGAGGTATCTACGAGCAGTACTTC	CASRGLAGGIYEQYF
-	TRBJ2-7	-	TRBV10-1	TGCGCCAGCAGTGAGTCGGGGCGGGAATACGAGCAGTACTTC	CASSESGREYEQYF
TRBD2	TRBJ2-5	-	TRBV7-9	TGTGCCAGCAGCGGGCGACTAGCGGGAGTGACGGAGACCCAGTACTTC	CASSGRLAGVTETQYF
-	TRBJ1-1	-	TRBV18	TGTGCCAGCTCGGCGACAGCCTCGAGTGAAGCTTTCTTT	CASSATASSEAFF